The clone carrying this T cell receptor beta chain was counted a single time. The data are from a study of blood T cell repertoires in COVID-19. This table comes from immunoSEQ multiplex PCR, and its TCRdb copy is limited to in-frame clones, with some not included. The sample has 100,000 or so clones, around 87% seen once. The ends were cut back, 3 bases at V and 7 bases at J, with 11 bases in the middle. CDR3 length: 13 amino acids. Germline CDR1 is SGHDT and CDR2 is YYEEEE. The chain joins TRBV5-6 to TRBJ1-3; TRBD1 might be the D (5 bases). Sample: peripheral blood. This clonotype was obtained from a woman in her twenties or thirties with acute or convalescent COVID-19. Here the CDR3 reads CASSSAGWNTIYF. In DNA form, the CDR3 reads TGTGCCAGCAGCTCTGCAGGGTGGAACACCATATATTTT.